The 2 T cell receptor beta chains below all came from one sample that was sequenced in a study of vaccination effects on CD4 cells after COVID-19. TCRdb's table, derived via immunoSEQ multiplex PCR, lists solely in-frame clones and lacks some. The sample consists of 25,000 to 35,000 clones, 74% of them appearing once. For these receptors, no antigen is known. Cultured cells yielded isolated CD4+ T cells after about ten days. Two-dose BNT162b2 or mRNA-1273 vaccination was given to participants. This specimen consisted of CD4+ T cells from PBMCs cultured without peptide, obtained after COVID-19 vaccination. The source is a human donor who received a COVID-19 vaccine.

The gene calls are TRBV3-1 (or the pseudogene TRBV3-2) and TRBJ2-1; the D is unclear. The V end lost 3 bases, the J end lost 4 bases, and 4 bases lay between the germline ends. The CDR3 consists of 12 residues. Germline V CDR1 and CDR2: LGHDT, YNNKEL (reference sequence). Here the CDR3 DNA reads TGTGCCAGCAGCCAGACGTACAATGAGCAGTTCTTC. Translating it yields CASSQTYNEQFF.

The gene calls are TRBV11-2 and TRBJ1-1; the match to TRBD1 covers 8 bases. This CDR3 comprises 16 residues. The junction had 13 bases not matched to a gene; V was cut back by 5 bases and J by 5 bases. The V gene's germline CDR1 is SGHAT and CDR2 FQNNGV. The DNA for the CDR3 is TGTGCCAGCAGCAGTCGAGCTACAGGGGGGTTGACTGAAGCTTTCTTT. Translation: CASSSRATGGLTEAFF.